Listed below are T cell receptor beta chains from one sample, sequenced in a study of blood T cell repertoires in COVID-19. Profiling relied on immunoSEQ multiplex PCR, and the TCRdb table lists in-frame clones only, not all of them. The data show 200,000 to 250,000 clones, 80% to 90% seen once. Input material: PBMCs or T cells enriched from blood (not recorded which). These receptors were obtained from a woman in her twenties or thirties who had been exposed to COVID-19. Each CDR3 is given with its conserved first and last residue. Fields, in order: CDR3 DNA, CDR3 protein, J gene, D gene, V gene, clone size. A D gene is named only where the DNA matches it firmly. Clone size appears in some rows only: once, few, many, or a class for an expanded clone.

cdr3_nt: TGCGCCAGCAGCCAAGGCCTATTCTCCTACGAGCAGTACTTC
cdr3_aa: CASSQGLFSYEQYF
j_call: TRBJ2-7
d_call: NA
v_call: TRBV4-1
clone_size: few

cdr3_nt: TGTGCCAGCAGTTTCCGAGCCCTCCGGACAGGGAAGAACACCGGGGAGCTGTTTTTT
cdr3_aa: CASSFRALRTGKNTGELFF
j_call: TRBJ2-2
d_call: TRBD1
v_call: TRBV28
clone_size: NA

cdr3_nt: TGTGCCAGCAGTTTATACAGCTACTATGGCTACACCTTC
cdr3_aa: CASSLYSYYGYTF
j_call: TRBJ1-2
d_call: NA
v_call: TRBV12-3/TRBV12-4
clone_size: NA

cdr3_nt: TGCGCCAGCAGCTTCACAGATACAACTAATGAAAAACTGTTTTTT
cdr3_aa: CASSFTDTTNEKLFF
j_call: TRBJ1-4
d_call: NA
v_call: TRBV5-1
clone_size: NA

cdr3_nt: TGTGCCACCAGCAGAGATGGGCAGGGTTACAATGAGCAGTTCTTC
cdr3_aa: CATSRDGQGYNEQFF
j_call: TRBJ2-1
d_call: NA
v_call: TRBV15
clone_size: NA

cdr3_nt: TGCGCCAGCAGCTTGACAGGGGGAGGCTACGCTGAAGCTTTCTTT
cdr3_aa: CASSLTGGGYAEAFF
j_call: TRBJ1-1
d_call: TRBD1
v_call: TRBV5-1
clone_size: NA

cdr3_nt: TGTGCCTGGAGGTGGGCAGGGGTGTGGACCGGGGAGCTGTTTTTT
cdr3_aa: CAWRWAGVWTGELFF
j_call: TRBJ2-2
d_call: NA
v_call: TRBV30
clone_size: NA

cdr3_nt: TGTGCCAGCAGGACGAACAAGACAGGGATAGCTGAAAAACTGTTTTTT
cdr3_aa: CASRTNKTGIAEKLFF
j_call: TRBJ1-4
d_call: TRBD1
v_call: TRBV25-1
clone_size: NA

cdr3_nt: TGTGCCTGGGACTTGAAAGAGACCCAGTACTTC
cdr3_aa: CAWDLKETQYF
j_call: TRBJ2-5
d_call: NA
v_call: TRBV30
clone_size: NA

cdr3_nt: TGTGCCAGCAGCTTAGGGCCGACAAATCAGCCCCAGCATTTT
cdr3_aa: CASSLGPTNQPQHF
j_call: TRBJ1-5
d_call: NA
v_call: TRBV11-1
clone_size: NA

cdr3_nt: TGTGCCAGCAGCGTAAGTCCGACAGGGCCCCCCTACAATGAGCAGTTCTTC
cdr3_aa: CASSVSPTGPPYNEQFF
j_call: TRBJ2-1
d_call: TRBD1
v_call: TRBV9
clone_size: once

cdr3_nt: TGTGCCAGCAGTACAGGGGTTGCTCAGCCCCAGCATTTT
cdr3_aa: CASSTGVAQPQHF
j_call: TRBJ1-5
d_call: TRBD1
v_call: TRBV12-3/TRBV12-4
clone_size: many

cdr3_nt: TGTGCCAGCAGCGCGACAGGAATCGGTGAGCAGTTCTTC
cdr3_aa: CASSATGIGEQFF
j_call: TRBJ2-1
d_call: NA
v_call: TRBV11-2
clone_size: NA

cdr3_nt: TGTGCTAGCAGCCCAGGGGGGCAGTCCCAAGAGACCCAGTACTTC
cdr3_aa: CASSPGGQSQETQYF
j_call: TRBJ2-5
d_call: NA
v_call: TRBV7-7
clone_size: NA

cdr3_nt: TGCGCCAGCAGCTTGGCTAGGACTAGCGGGAGTATCTACAATGAGCAGTTCTTC
cdr3_aa: CASSLARTSGSIYNEQFF
j_call: TRBJ2-1
d_call: TRBD2
v_call: TRBV5-1
clone_size: NA

cdr3_nt: TGTGCCGTGCGCCGACAGGGCCTGAACACTGAAGCTTTCTTT
cdr3_aa: CAVRRQGLNTEAFF
j_call: TRBJ1-1
d_call: TRBD1
v_call: TRBV19
clone_size: NA

cdr3_nt: TGTGCCAGCAGCCAAGGGGACAGGGGCGGGAAACTGTTTTTT
cdr3_aa: CASSQGDRGGKLFF
j_call: TRBJ1-4
d_call: TRBD1
v_call: TRBV4-2
clone_size: NA

cdr3_nt: TGTGCCAGCAGACGGAGGGCTAGCGGGATGGGGGCCACCACAGATACGCAGTATTTT
cdr3_aa: CASRRRASGMGATTDTQYF
j_call: TRBJ2-3
d_call: TRBD2
v_call: TRBV2
clone_size: once

cdr3_nt: TGTGCCAGCAGCCGAAAGACTAGCGGGAGTATGGATACGCAGTATTTT
cdr3_aa: CASSRKTSGSMDTQYF
j_call: TRBJ2-3
d_call: TRBD2
v_call: TRBV5-5
clone_size: NA

cdr3_nt: TGTGCCAGCTCACCAGATACAGGAGTGAACACTGAAGCTTTCTTT
cdr3_aa: CASSPDTGVNTEAFF
j_call: TRBJ1-1
d_call: NA
v_call: TRBV18
clone_size: NA

cdr3_nt: TGTGCCACCAGCAGAGTACGCCTCCGGGACAGGGAATACAATGAGCAGTTCTTC
cdr3_aa: CATSRVRLRDREYNEQFF
j_call: TRBJ2-1
d_call: TRBD1
v_call: TRBV15
clone_size: NA

cdr3_nt: TGTGCCAGCAGTTACTCCATGGACAGGGCTAAACTGTTTTTT
cdr3_aa: CASSYSMDRAKLFF
j_call: TRBJ1-4
d_call: TRBD1
v_call: TRBV6-6
clone_size: NA

cdr3_nt: TGCGCCAGCAGCTTGGCCACTAGCGGGAGTCCAGGGGAGCTGTTTTTT
cdr3_aa: CASSLATSGSPGELFF
j_call: TRBJ2-2
d_call: TRBD2
v_call: TRBV5-1
clone_size: NA

cdr3_nt: TGTGCCAGCAGATCCCGGACTAGCGGGGACAATGAGCAGTTCTTC
cdr3_aa: CASRSRTSGDNEQFF
j_call: TRBJ2-1
d_call: TRBD2
v_call: TRBV5-6
clone_size: NA

cdr3_nt: TGTGCCAGTAGTCCAACTAGGGAACAAGAGACCCAGTACTTC
cdr3_aa: CASSPTREQETQYF
j_call: TRBJ2-5
d_call: NA
v_call: TRBV19
clone_size: NA

cdr3_nt: TGTGCCAGCAGCTTCGGTGGTATGAACACTGAAGCTTTCTTT
cdr3_aa: CASSFGGMNTEAFF
j_call: TRBJ1-1
d_call: NA
v_call: TRBV7-2
clone_size: NA

cdr3_nt: TGTGCCAGCAGTTTATCGACTAGCGGACCCACAGATACGCAGTATTTT
cdr3_aa: CASSLSTSGPTDTQYF
j_call: TRBJ2-3
d_call: TRBD2
v_call: TRBV27
clone_size: NA

cdr3_nt: TGTGCCAGCAGTGGGACTCATCCCAATGAGCAGTTCTTC
cdr3_aa: CASSGTHPNEQFF
j_call: TRBJ2-1
d_call: NA
v_call: TRBV2
clone_size: NA

cdr3_nt: TGTGCCAGCAGCTTGAGGGTAACGGGTCAGACAGGTTTCTATGGCTACACCTTC
cdr3_aa: CASSLRVTGQTGFYGYTF
j_call: TRBJ1-2
d_call: NA
v_call: TRBV5-5
clone_size: NA

cdr3_nt: TGTGCCAGCAGCCCAGCGGGACAGGACTCCTACGAGCAGTACTTC
cdr3_aa: CASSPAGQDSYEQYF
j_call: TRBJ2-7
d_call: NA
v_call: TRBV5-5
clone_size: NA

cdr3_nt: TGCAGTGCTAGTAGCGGGAGAGGTCGAGAGACCCAGTACTTC
cdr3_aa: CSASSGRGRETQYF
j_call: TRBJ2-5
d_call: TRBD2
v_call: TRBV20-1
clone_size: once

cdr3_nt: TGTGCCAGCAGTTGGGGCAGCGCTCATGAAAAACTGTTTTTT
cdr3_aa: CASSWGSAHEKLFF
j_call: TRBJ1-4
d_call: NA
v_call: TRBV27
clone_size: NA

cdr3_nt: TGTGCCAGCACTCCTAGCGCATCCTACAATGAGCAGTTCTTC
cdr3_aa: CASTPSASYNEQFF
j_call: TRBJ2-1
d_call: NA
v_call: TRBV27
clone_size: NA

cdr3_nt: TGTGCCTGGCACCCCCGATGGCATGGGGAGGCCTATGGCTACACCTTC
cdr3_aa: CAWHPRWHGEAYGYTF
j_call: TRBJ1-2
d_call: NA
v_call: TRBV30
clone_size: NA

cdr3_nt: TGTGCCTGTCCGGGACTAAAAAGCGGCGAGCAGTACTTC
cdr3_aa: CACPGLKSGEQYF
j_call: TRBJ2-7
d_call: TRBD2
v_call: TRBV30
clone_size: NA

cdr3_nt: TGCAGCGTTGCCGACAGATTTACTAACTATGGCTACACCTTC
cdr3_aa: CSVADRFTNYGYTF
j_call: TRBJ1-2
d_call: NA
v_call: TRBV29-1
clone_size: NA

cdr3_nt: TGTGCCAGTAGTATCACCGGGGATCATGGCTACACCTTC
cdr3_aa: CASSITGDHGYTF
j_call: TRBJ1-2
d_call: NA
v_call: TRBV19
clone_size: NA

cdr3_nt: TGTGCCAGCAGCCAAGATGCGGGGGTCTCCTACGAGCAGTACTTC
cdr3_aa: CASSQDAGVSYEQYF
j_call: TRBJ2-7
d_call: TRBD2
v_call: TRBV4-2
clone_size: NA

cdr3_nt: TGTGCCAGCAGCCCCCAGGAAAACTATGGCTACACCTTC
cdr3_aa: CASSPQENYGYTF
j_call: TRBJ1-2
d_call: NA
v_call: TRBV6-5
clone_size: NA

cdr3_nt: TGTGCCAGCAGTAGTGGGGCCGACAGGGGGCCTCGGAACACCGGGGAGCTGTTTTTT
cdr3_aa: CASSSGADRGPRNTGELFF
j_call: TRBJ2-2
d_call: TRBD1
v_call: TRBV2
clone_size: NA

cdr3_nt: TGTGCTAGTGGTTTGGCACCCGGGACTAGCGGGAGTTTGCAGTATTTT
cdr3_aa: CASGLAPGTSGSLQYF
j_call: TRBJ2-3
d_call: TRBD2
v_call: TRBV12-5
clone_size: NA

cdr3_nt: TGTGCCAGCAGCTCCCGGGAACTCGATCTCTACGAGCAGTACTTC
cdr3_aa: CASSSRELDLYEQYF
j_call: TRBJ2-7
d_call: NA
v_call: TRBV11-2
clone_size: NA

cdr3_nt: TGTGCCAGCAGCTTTCCCGGGACAGGCTACGAAGAGACCCAGTACTTC
cdr3_aa: CASSFPGTGYEETQYF
j_call: TRBJ2-5
d_call: TRBD1
v_call: TRBV7-9
clone_size: NA

cdr3_nt: TGTGCCAGCAGCGAGACAGCTTACGTTTCACCCCTCCACTTT
cdr3_aa: CASSETAYVSPLHF
j_call: TRBJ1-6
d_call: NA
v_call: TRBV9
clone_size: NA